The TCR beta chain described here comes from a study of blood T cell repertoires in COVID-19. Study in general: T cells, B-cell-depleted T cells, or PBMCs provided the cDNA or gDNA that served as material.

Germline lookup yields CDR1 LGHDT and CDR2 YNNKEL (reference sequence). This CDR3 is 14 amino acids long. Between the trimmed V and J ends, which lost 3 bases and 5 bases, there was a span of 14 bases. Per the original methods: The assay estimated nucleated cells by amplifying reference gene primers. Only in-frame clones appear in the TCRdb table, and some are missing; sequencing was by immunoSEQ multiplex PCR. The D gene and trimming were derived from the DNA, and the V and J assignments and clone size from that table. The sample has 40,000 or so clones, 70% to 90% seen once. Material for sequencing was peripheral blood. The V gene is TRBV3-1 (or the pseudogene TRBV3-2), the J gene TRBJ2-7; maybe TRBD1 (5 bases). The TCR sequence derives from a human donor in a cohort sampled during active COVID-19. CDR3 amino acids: CASSQLGQVDEQYF. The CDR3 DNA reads TGTGCCAGCAGCCAGTTGGGGCAGGTCGACGAGCAGTACTTC.